The 13 T cell receptor beta chains in this list originate from one sample, sequenced in a study of tumor and adjacent non-tumor tissue in lung cancer. The library came from three nested PCR rounds adapted from ARM-PCR protocols. Each CDR3 protein gets one entry after TCRdb re-called the multiplex PCR reads with MiXCR. The table lists some 100,000 distinct CDR3 sequences, about 61% of them singletons. This sample's RNA came from whole unsorted tissue. More than 3 cm separated this lung sample from the edge of the tumor. The source material was distant non-tumor lung tissue. These receptors all stem from a man aged 55-75 years with non-small cell lung cancer.

The V and J genes are TRBV6-5 and TRBJ2-4, with TRBD2 identical over 11 bases. CDR3 length: 18 residues. Germline values: CDR1 MNHEY, CDR2 SVGAGI. V lost 10 bases and J lost 3; bases outside the gene matches: 17. The CDR3 DNA follows: TGTGCCAAGAGTCAGGCTAGCGGGAGGCGGATGGGCAAAAACATTCAGTACTTC. Amino acids: CAKSQASGRRMGKNIQYF.

The V gene is TRBV7-9, the J gene TRBJ1-1, with 8 bases aligning to TRBD1. Germline V CDR1 and CDR2: SEHNR, FQNEAQ (reference sequence). The V gene end was trimmed by 4 bases and the J gene end by 1 base; junction bases not matched to a gene: 2. The CDR3 length is 14 residues. The CDR3 region is CASSSDRANTEAFF. CDR3 coding DNA: TGTGCCAGCAGCTCGGACAGGGCGAACACTGAAGCTTTCTTT.

Concerning this clonotype itself: A read error may explain this, as a much larger clone is one base away. This rearrangement joins TRBV5-4 to TRBJ2-6; D remains unclear. CDR3 size: 15 residues. The V gene's germline CDR1 is SGHNT and CDR2 YYREEE (reference sequence). Trimming pared 4 bases from V and 0 bases from J, leaving 8 bases between. CDR3 protein: CASSPPFSGANVLTF. The CDR3 DNA reads TGTGCCAGCAGCCCTCCATTCTCTGGGGCCAACGTCCTGACTTTC.

This clonotype came up a few times. A much larger clonotype is one base distant, so this may be a read error. J is TRBJ2-3 and V is TRBV5-4; no clear D. The CDR3 has 13 residues. Germline CDR1 and CDR2: SGHNT and YYREEE (reference sequence). This chain's CDR3 is CASSPQSIDTQYF. Written as DNA, the CDR3 is TGTGCCAGCAGCCCCCAAAGCATAGATACGCAGTATTTT.

A word on this clonotype: At one end the junction does not follow the germline gene, possibly because of a read error. This chain links TRBV4-1 with TRBJ2-4; 8 nucleotides align to TRBD2. Per germline, CDR1 MGHRA and CDR2 YSYEKL. The CDR3 runs 14 residues. The CDR3 is CASSQPGGEDVQYF. Here the CDR3 DNA reads TGCGCCAGCAGCCAACCGGGGGGGGAAGACGTTCAGTACTTT.

Notes on this clonotype: The junction and the germline gene differ at one end; a read error may be behind it. V is TRBV6-5 and J is TRBJ1-6; possibly TRBD1 for D (5 bases). The germline CDR1 and CDR2 sequences are MNHEY and SVGAGI. This CDR3 comprises 14 residues. This CDR3 reads CASRSGSGDSPFHF. The CDR3 nucleotides are TGTGCCAGCAGATCAGGATCGGGGGATTCACCCTTCCACTTT.

This clonotype was recorded at least ten times. The chain carries TRBV5-1 and TRBJ2-3; TRBD2 agrees at 9 bases. The ends lost 3 bases at V and 2 bases at J; junction bases unmatched: 10. The V gene's germline CDR1 is SGHRS and CDR2 YFSETQ. The CDR3 runs to 17 residues. CDR3 residues: CASSSTVAGAATDTQYF. CDR3 nucleotide sequence: TGCGCCAGCAGCTCGACCGTAGCGGGGGCCGCCACAGATACGCAGTATTTT.

Comment on this clonotype: A read error may produce the germline difference seen at one junction end. V is TRBV29-1 and J is TRBJ2-1; D is perhaps TRBD2 (5 bases). CDR1 and CDR2 from the germline V gene are SQVTM and ANQGSEA. The length of the CDR3 is 15 residues. DNA for the CDR3: TGCATCGTCGAGGGTAGTCACAACTCCTACAATGAGCAGCCCTTC. This codes for CIVEGSHNSYNEQPF.

This clonotype was detected ten times or more. The rearrangement uses TRBV12-3 or TRBV12-4 and TRBJ2-2; D ambiguous. The CDR3 extends over 14 amino acids. V lost 7 bases, J lost 1 base, and 10 bases lay in between. The CDR3 DNA is TGTGCCAGCACCCACGACAAGAACACCGGGGAGCTGTTTTTT. It is translated as CASTHDKNTGELFF.

Regarding this clonotype: The germline gene is not matched at one end of the junction; a read error may be the cause. The chain couples TRBV11-3 to TRBJ2-1; D may be TRBD2 (6 bases). This CDR3 is built from 14 residues. From germline, CDR1 is SGHNT and CDR2 YENEEA. CDR3 DNA sequence: TGTGCCAGGAGCTTAGAGGGACTTAGCAGTGAGCAGTTCTTC. Protein sequence: CARSLEGLSSEQFF.

Turning to this clonotype: Possible read error: a much larger clone is one base away. CDR3 amino acids: CASSYIGFTTYEQHF. The CDR3 bases are TGTGCCAGCAGTTACATCGGATTTACCACCTACGAGCAGCACTTC. The chain combines TRBV6-5 with TRBJ2-7; D is unresolved. Germline V gene sequence: CDR1 MNHEY, CDR2 SVGAGI. The CDR3 runs 15 residues.

This clonotype was recorded many times. The chain joins TRBV4-1 to TRBJ2-2; maybe TRBD1 (6 bases). Germline V lookup: CDR1 MGHRA, CDR2 YSYEKL. The CDR3 loop spans 15 amino acids. The V end was cut by 6 bases, the J end by 4 bases, with 15 bases between. Written as DNA, the CDR3 is TGCGCCAGCAGTACTCCGGGACATACCACCGGGGAGCTGTTTTTT. Residues: CASSTPGHTTGELFF.

Remarks on this clonotype: Sequence at one end of the junction differs from germline and may be a read error. The chain uses TRBV20-1 and TRBJ2-3; TRBD2 aligns across 7 bases. CDR3 size: 14 residues. The germline V gene has CDR1 DFQATT and CDR2 SNEGSKA (reference sequence). In nucleotides, the CDR3 is TGCAGTGCCTGGGACTACCTACACACAAATACGCAGTATTTT. Encoded protein: CSAWDYLHTNTQYF.